These 31 T cell receptor beta chains originate from one sample sequenced in a study of cytomegalovirus exposure and HLA in healthy donors (dated by TCRdb to 2016 to 2017). Library prep was done by the immunoSEQ multiplex PCR assay. For the multiplex PCR, a mixture combining 60 forward primers for TCR Vbeta segments and 13 reverse primers for TCR Jbeta segments was used. As stored in TCRdb, this immuneACCESS dataset retains in-frame rearrangements with V and J assigned. A fraction of the clones does not appear; measured against another copy, unresolved V genes explain less than half of the discrepancy, and the remainder lacks a known reason. Here the sample has around 120,000 clones; 80% occur a single time. Around 9.5% of the sample belongs to the ten largest clones. Sequenced input: PBMCs. These receptors were taken from a female donor in good health and CMV-seropositive.

J is TRBJ1-5 and V is TRBV14; TRBD1 might be the D (6 bases). Germline V gene lookup returns CDR1 SGHDN and CDR2 FVKESK. V gave up 6 bases and J gave up 4 bases, with 13 bases separating them. CDR3 size: 14 residues. The CDR3 sequence: CASRLRTDNQPQHF. The CDR3 nucleotides read TGTGCCAGCAGACTACGGACAGATAATCAGCCCCAGCATTTT.

The gene calls are TRBV7-3 and TRBJ2-2; 14 bases map to TRBD2. The germline V gene has CDR1 SGHTA and CDR2 FQGTGA. Germline trimming cut 3 bases from V and 1 base from J; bases unmatched to any gene: 7. This CDR3 has 19 amino acids. The chain's CDR3 is CASSFGLAGGTWNTGELFF. The CDR3 DNA reads as TGTGCCAGCAGCTTTGGACTAGCGGGGGGAACGTGGAACACCGGGGAGCTGTTTTTT.

The chain carries TRBV7-9 and TRBJ1-2; 7 bases agree with TRBD1. CDR1 is SEHNR and CDR2 is FQNEAQ in the germline V gene (reference sequence). V shed 1 base and J 2 bases; nucleotides not matched to a gene: 4. The CDR3 runs 15 residues. CDR3 sequence reads: CASSLGEGGNYGYTF. CDR3 in DNA: TGTGCCAGCAGCTTAGGAGAAGGGGGCAACTATGGCTACACCTTC.

The CDR3 reads CASSQTRFWDISGNTIYF. CDR3 in DNA: TGTGCCAGCAGCCAGACCCGGTTCTGGGACATCTCTGGAAACACCATATATTTT. The rearrangement links TRBV7-9 to TRBJ1-3, with D possibly TRBD1 on 6 matching bases. Trimming cost V 5 bases and J 0 bases, with 20 bases left between them. This CDR3 has 18 amino acids. Germline assignment: CDR1 SEHNR and CDR2 FQNEAQ (reference sequence).

The rearrangement uses TRBV9 and TRBJ2-7; D might be TRBD1 (6 bases). The germline gives CDR1 SGDLS, CDR2 YYNGEE. The CDR3 totals 15 residues. V was shortened by 3 bases and J by 0 bases, with 13 bases between the two germline ends. The DNA of the CDR3 is TGTGCCAGCAGCGCCTCAGGGGAGAGCTCCTACGAGCAGTACTTC. Translating gives CASSASGESSYEQYF.

This chain uses TRBV15 with TRBJ1-5; D not certain. CDR3 length: 15 amino acids. Germline lookup yields CDR1 LNHNV and CDR2 YYDKDF (reference sequence). V was shortened by 5 bases and J by 0 bases, with 11 bases between the two germline ends. Written as DNA, the CDR3 is TGTGCCACCAGCCCCTCGGAGGGTAGCAATCAGCCCCAGCATTTT. This encodes CATSPSEGSNQPQHF.

This clone appeared a few times. The rearrangement links TRBV6-1 to TRBJ1-1; TRBD1 matches at 9 bases. The CDR3 runs 13 residues. The J segment lost 4 bases and the V segment lost 6 bases, leaving 3 bases of the junction unmatched. The germline V gene has CDR1 MNHNS and CDR2 SASEGT. This chain's CDR3 is CASRTGGSTEAFF. CDR3 nucleotide sequence: TGTGCCAGCAGGACAGGGGGAAGCACTGAAGCTTTCTTT.

This rearrangement joins TRBV5-1 to TRBJ1-2; 7 bases are shared with TRBD1. This CDR3 is 14 amino acids long. Germline trimming cut 4 bases from V and 3 bases from J; bases unmatched to any gene: 6. The V gene's germline CDR1 is SGHRS and CDR2 YFSETQ. As DNA, the CDR3 is TGCGCCAGCAGCCCCAGACAGGGACACTATGGCTACACCTTC. Protein: CASSPRQGHYGYTF.

This clone showed up just a few times. The CDR3 sequence is CASSPRGGHPDPGANVLTF. CDR3 DNA sequence: TGCGCCAGCAGCCCCCGTGGTGGACACCCTGACCCTGGGGCCAACGTCCTGACTTTC. The chain employs TRBV4-1 and TRBJ2-6, with a possible D match to TRBD1 (5 bases). This CDR3 is 19 amino acids long. Germline CDR1 is MGHRA and CDR2 is YSYEKL. The ends were cut back, 4 bases at V and 2 bases at J, with 21 bases in the middle.

The rearrangement uses TRBV27 and TRBJ2-2, with TRBD1 matching 7 bases. CDR1 is MNHEY, CDR2 SMNVEV, per germline (reference sequence). The CDR3 runs 16 residues. V dropped 2 bases and J dropped 2; count of bases not matched to a gene: 5. The CDR3 DNA is TGTGCCAGCAGTTTAATAGGGACAGTCAACACCGGGGAGCTGTTTTTT. Its translation: CASSLIGTVNTGELFF.

This sequence joins TRBV5-1 and TRBJ1-2, with D perhaps matching TRBD1 (6 bases). Germline V gives CDR1 SGHRS, CDR2 YFSETQ. The CDR3 runs to 12 residues. Trimming took 5 bases from V and 2 from J, leaving 7 bases between them. CDR3 sequence (DNA): TGCGCCAGCAGTGACAGGAACTATGGCTACACCTTC. It encodes CASSDRNYGYTF.

The chain couples TRBV28 to TRBJ1-2; 10 bases match TRBD1. The CDR3 extends over 15 amino acids. V was pared by 5 bases and J by 3 bases, with 6 bases of the junction left unmatched. The V gene's germline CDR1 is MDHEN and CDR2 SYDVKM. CDR3 in amino acids: CASSALGQGYYGYTF. Written as DNA, the CDR3 is TGTGCCAGCAGTGCCCTGGGACAGGGGTACTATGGCTACACCTTC.

The chain joins TRBV5-5 to TRBJ2-2; D not certain. Germline lookup yields CDR1 SGHKS and CDR2 YYEKEE (reference sequence). The CDR3 spans 13 residues. V lost 6 bases to trimming and J lost 7 bases, with 13 bases between them. CDR3 amino acids: CASTRPASGELFF. CDR3 coding DNA: TGTGCCAGCACCCGCCCTGCGAGCGGGGAGCTGTTTTTT. The full variable domain, rest sourced from reference TRBV5-5 and TRBJ2-2, is DAGVTQSPTHLIKTRGQQVTLRCSPISGHKSVSWYQQVLGQGPQFIFQYYEKEERGRGNFPDRFSARQFPNYSSELNVNALLLGDSALYLCASTRPASGELFFGEGSRLTVL.

As DNA, the CDR3 is TGTGCCTCCCAGGAGGGGACCGAGTCTTCACCCCTCCACTTT. Encoded protein: CASQEGTESSPLHF. The chain couples TRBV9 to TRBJ1-6, with TRBD1 as a possible D gene (5 bases). Germline-derived CDR1 and CDR2 are SGDLS and YYNGEE. This CDR3 is 14 amino acids long. The germline V and J ends were trimmed by 10 bases and 9 bases, with 20 bases remaining between them.

J is TRBJ1-1 and V is TRBV19; 7 nucleotides line up with TRBD1. The V and J ends lost 3 bases and 4 bases, in that order; junction bases with no gene match: 11. Germline lookup yields CDR1 LNHDA and CDR2 SQIVND (reference sequence). The CDR3 is 16 residues long. The chain's CDR3 is CASSIHNRGKGTEAFF. The CDR3 coding sequence is TGTGCCAGTAGTATTCATAACAGGGGTAAGGGCACTGAAGCTTTCTTT. The full variable domain, with the rest looked up from reference TRBV19 and TRBJ1-1, is DGGITQSPKYLFRKEGQNVTLSCEQNLNHDAMYWYRQDPGQGLRLIYYSQIVNDFQKGDIAEGYSVSREKKESFPLTVTSAQKNPTAFYLCASSIHNRGKGTEAFFGQGTRLTVV.

The gene calls are TRBV11-2 and TRBJ1-1, with 7 bases matching TRBD1. The CDR3 is 16 residues long. V trimming: 0 bases; J trimming: 4 bases; junction bases outside the gene matches: 8. Germline CDR1 SGHAT, CDR2 FQNNGV. CDR3 protein: CASSLDNLQGGTEAFF. The CDR3 coding sequence is TGTGCCAGCAGCTTAGATAACCTTCAGGGGGGCACTGAAGCTTTCTTT. Full variable domain (outside the CDR3, taken from reference TRBV11-2 and TRBJ1-1): EAGVAQSPRYKIIEKRQSVAFWCNPISGHATLYWYQQILGQGPKLLIQFQNNGVVDDSQLPKDRFSAERLKGVDSTLKIQPAKLEDSAVYLCASSLDNLQGGTEAFFGQGTRLTVV.

This clone was seen only a few times. V and J are TRBV19 and TRBJ1-1; unclear D gene. The CDR3 spans 14 residues. V was cut by 4 bases and J by 2 bases, with 11 bases left in between. Germline V gene sequence: CDR1 LNHDA, CDR2 SQIVND (reference sequence). The CDR3 reads CASSSPGYNTEAFF. CDR3 nucleotides: TGTGCCAGTAGTAGTCCGGGATATAACACTGAAGCTTTCTTT.

The V call is TRBV11-2, the J call TRBJ1-2, with TRBD1 identical over 7 bases. From germline, CDR1 is SGHAT and CDR2 FQNNGV. The CDR3 is made up of 13 amino acids. V lost 2 bases to trimming and J lost 7 bases; unmatched junction nucleotides: 4. This chain's CDR3 is CASSLTGAIGYTF. The CDR3 bases are TGTGCCAGCAGCTTAACAGGGGCAATTGGCTACACCTTC.

This clone appeared a few times. The CDR3, as DNA: TGCGCCAGCAGCCTGACCGGACAGGGCAATCAGCCCCAGCATTTT. This translates into CASSLTGQGNQPQHF. V is TRBV5-1 and J is TRBJ1-5, with TRBD1 matching 7 bases. Trimming removed 4 bases from V and 2 bases from J; junction bases left unmatched: 6. This CDR3 is built from 15 residues. Germline CDR1 and CDR2: SGHRS and YFSETQ.

The V and J genes are TRBV6-5 and TRBJ1-6, with 8 nucleotides matching TRBD1. The V gene end was trimmed by 6 bases and the J gene end by 4 bases; junction bases not matched to a gene: 2. The germline gives CDR1 MNHEY, CDR2 SVGAGI. The CDR3 covers 14 residues. The CDR3 is CASSRTGYNSPLHF. The CDR3 DNA follows: TGTGCCAGCAGCCGGACAGGGTATAATTCACCCCTCCACTTT.

This chain connects TRBV7-8 to TRBJ2-1; no definite D call. Looked up from germline, CDR1 is SGHVS and CDR2 is FQNEAQ. Trimming took off 5 bases at V and 0 bases at J, with 11 bases between the two ends. The CDR3 is 15 residues long. The CDR3 loop is CASSPTPSSYNEQFF. The CDR3 nucleotides read TGTGCCAGCAGCCCGACACCGAGCTCCTACAATGAGCAGTTCTTC.

This chain joins TRBV6-5 and TRBJ1-5, with D unresolved. The CDR3 is made up of 13 amino acids. Trimming removed 2 bases at V and 7 bases at J, with 9 bases between. CDR1 is MNHEY, CDR2 SVGAGI, per germline. Here the CDR3 reads CASSYARQQPQHF. The CDR3 bases are TGTGCCAGCAGTTACGCCAGGCAACAGCCCCAGCATTTT.

The chain recombines TRBV27 with TRBJ1-1; 10 nucleotides match TRBD1. Trimming at V came to 6 bases and at J to 5 bases, leaving 9 bases not matched to a gene. Germline V gene lookup returns CDR1 MNHEY and CDR2 SMNVEV (reference sequence). This CDR3 is 15 amino acids long. DNA of the CDR3: TGTGCCAGCAGGATATCGGACAGGGGGGGAACTGAAGCTTTCTTT. This encodes CASRISDRGGTEAFF.

The chain joins TRBV4-3 to TRBJ1-4; 9 bases line up with TRBD1. V lost 1 base and J lost 7; bases outside the gene matches: 7. The CDR3 covers 16 residues. Germline assignment: CDR1 LGHNA and CDR2 YSLEER. CDR3 region: CASSQAPGQGREKLFF. For the CDR3, the DNA is TGCGCCAGCAGCCAAGCACCGGGACAGGGACGTGAAAAACTGTTTTTT.

The chain has TRBV27 and TRBJ1-1; a weak D match, TRBD1 (5 bases). There are 15 residues in the CDR3. In germline, CDR1 is MNHEY, CDR2 SMNVEV (reference sequence). V lost 3 bases, J lost 5 bases, and 16 bases lay in between. The CDR3 sequence: CASSLGRGLETEAFF. The CDR3 DNA is TGTGCCAGCAGTTTGGGACGGGGGTTGGAGACTGAAGCTTTCTTT.

The chain has TRBV5-1 and TRBJ2-3; 14 bases match TRBD2. Trimming removed 0 bases from V and 5 bases from J; junction bases left unmatched: 8. The CDR3 covers 18 residues. In germline, CDR1 is SGHRS, CDR2 YFSETQ. CDR3 nucleotide sequence: TGCGCCAGCAGCTTGGAGGGACTAGCGGGGGCCTCGGGAGATACGCAGTATTTT. Translation gives CASSLEGLAGASGDTQYF. Based on the CDR3 plus reference TRBV5-1 and TRBJ2-3, the full variable domain is KAGVTQTPRYLIKTRGQQVTLSCSPISGHRSVSWYQQTPGQGLQFLFEYFSETQRNKGNFPGRFSGRQFSNSRSEMNVSTLELGDSALYLCASSLEGLAGASGDTQYFGPGTRLTVL.

The chain joins TRBV5-4 to TRBJ2-5; 14 positions agree with TRBD2. This CDR3 is 17 amino acids long. The junction had 11 bases not matched to a gene; V was cut back by 5 bases and J by 5 bases. The germline CDR1 and CDR2 sequences are SGHNT and YYREEE (reference sequence). In DNA, the CDR3 is TGTGCCAGCAGACCCGGATGGGGACTAGCGGGGGATGAGACCCAGTACTTC. Translation: CASRPGWGLAGDETQYF.

The V and J genes are TRBV6-5 and TRBJ1-2; 8 nucleotides line up with TRBD1. This CDR3 is built from 14 residues. J gave up 4 bases and V 7 bases, and 8 bases lay outside the gene matches. Germline V lookup: CDR1 MNHEY, CDR2 SVGAGI. CDR3 in amino acids: CASTRGQGTYGYTF. DNA for the CDR3: TGTGCCAGCACCCGAGGACAGGGTACCTATGGCTACACCTTC.

The chain couples TRBV14 to TRBJ2-2, with TRBD2 as a possible D gene (6 bases). The germline V and J ends were trimmed by 2 bases and 6 bases, with 16 bases remaining between them. This CDR3 has 16 amino acids. Germline CDR1 SGHDN, CDR2 FVKESK. DNA for the CDR3: TGTGCCAGCAGCCAAAGGCGGGGTTCCGGGGCCGGGGAGCTGTTTTTT. As protein: CASSQRRGSGAGELFF.

This clone appeared a single time. The chain recombines TRBV7-9 with TRBJ1-1; no definite D call. CDR1 and CDR2 from the germline V gene are SEHNR and FQNEAQ (reference sequence). CDR3 length equals 14 residues. V lost 2 bases to trimming and J lost 0 bases, with 7 bases between them. CDR3 coding DNA: TGTGCCAGCAGCTTATTTCAGGTGAACACTGAAGCTTTCTTT. This codes for CASSLFQVNTEAFF.

This clone was counted a few times. The identical CDR3 is also encoded by other nucleotide sequences in the sample. The CDR3 loop is CASSPGGGNTEAFF. The CDR3 DNA reads as TGTGCCAGCTCTCCCGGGGGAGGGAACACTGAAGCTTTCTTT. The V gene is TRBV18, the J gene TRBJ1-1, with D perhaps matching TRBD1 (5 bases). The V end lost 6 bases, the J end lost 1 base, and 12 bases lay between the germline ends. Germline-derived CDR1 and CDR2 are KGHSH and LQKENI. This CDR3 is 14 amino acids long.